This record concerns one TCR beta chain sequence. The antigen remains undetermined. This entry belongs to a study of Tregs in tolerant kidney transplant recipients. Study-wide findings and caveats: This study did not directly address biological reproducibility. Expanding Tregs on activated donor B cells appeared to best identify donor-specific TCRbeta clones.

Using immunoSEQ multiplex PCR, the repertoire was profiled, and TCRdb retains in-frame clones only, with some absent. The data contain 200,000 to 300,000 clones, roughly 80% of them singletons. V gave up 1 base and J gave up 0 bases, with 11 bases separating them. The CDR3 contains 16 residues. Germline V gene sequence: CDR1 SGHRS, CDR2 YFSETQ. Thawed PBMCs were FACS-sorted into unstimulated CD4+CD25+CD127- regulatory T cells, CD4+CD25- non-regulatory cells, CD4 and CD8 cells. The rearrangement links TRBV5-1 to TRBJ1-3, with D possibly TRBD1 on 6 matching bases. The sample consisted of CD4+ T cells from blood. The source is a human donor in good health. The CDR3 spells CASSLQGHPSGNTIYF. The CDR3 DNA reads TGCGCCAGCAGCTTGCAGGGACACCCCTCTGGAAACACCATATATTTT.